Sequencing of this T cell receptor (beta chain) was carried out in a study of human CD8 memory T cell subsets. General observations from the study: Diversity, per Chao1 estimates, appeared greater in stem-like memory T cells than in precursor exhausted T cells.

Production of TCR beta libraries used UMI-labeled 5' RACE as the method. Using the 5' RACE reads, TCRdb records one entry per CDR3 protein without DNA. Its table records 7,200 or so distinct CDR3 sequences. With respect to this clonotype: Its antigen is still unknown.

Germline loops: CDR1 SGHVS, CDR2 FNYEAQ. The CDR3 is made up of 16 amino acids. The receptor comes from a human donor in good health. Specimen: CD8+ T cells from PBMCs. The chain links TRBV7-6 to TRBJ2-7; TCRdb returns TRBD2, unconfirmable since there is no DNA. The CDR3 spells CASSLAESDYPYEQYF.